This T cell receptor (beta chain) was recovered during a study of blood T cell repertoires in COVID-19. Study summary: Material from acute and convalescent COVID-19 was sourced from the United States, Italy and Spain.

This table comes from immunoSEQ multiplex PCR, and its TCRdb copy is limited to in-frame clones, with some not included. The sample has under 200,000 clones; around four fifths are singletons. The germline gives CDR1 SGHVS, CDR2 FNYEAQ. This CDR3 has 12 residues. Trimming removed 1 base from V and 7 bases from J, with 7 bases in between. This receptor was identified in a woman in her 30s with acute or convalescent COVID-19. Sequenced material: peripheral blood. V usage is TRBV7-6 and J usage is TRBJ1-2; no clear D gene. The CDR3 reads CASSLDGGGYTF. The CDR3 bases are TGTGCCAGCAGCTTAGACGGAGGTGGCTACACCTTC.